Detailed here is one T cell receptor (beta chain). What it binds is not known. This sample stems from a study of blood T cells in healthy people across ages. Findings and limits, study-wide: Strongly correlated with naive T cell percentage was TCR beta diversity.

The CDR3 totals 13 residues. Germline loops: CDR1 DFQATT, CDR2 SNEGSKA (reference sequence). The use of a sample-barcoded 5' primer and a J-beta primer mix characterized a second PCR of about 7 to 12 cycles. Tags on each cDNA molecule came from a template-switch adaptor with 12 random nucleotides. TCRdb reprocessed the 5' RACE reads with MiXCR, giving one entry per CDR3 protein. The sample holds roughly 500,000 distinct CDR3 sequences, approximately 25% seen once. These sequences were also reported in another study, on T cells of mothers and their children. That report notes: Slightly higher but non-significant overlap marked related mother-child pairs versus unrelated pairs. Detection yielded no persistent microchimeric T cell clones.

This clonotype originated in a boy younger than 18 in good health. The material sequenced was blood. The J gene is TRBJ2-5, the V gene TRBV20-1; 12 bases line up with TRBD2. The CDR3 bases are TGCAGCGGACTAGCGGGGCGTCGGGAGACCCAGTACTTC. This encodes CSGLAGRRETQYF.